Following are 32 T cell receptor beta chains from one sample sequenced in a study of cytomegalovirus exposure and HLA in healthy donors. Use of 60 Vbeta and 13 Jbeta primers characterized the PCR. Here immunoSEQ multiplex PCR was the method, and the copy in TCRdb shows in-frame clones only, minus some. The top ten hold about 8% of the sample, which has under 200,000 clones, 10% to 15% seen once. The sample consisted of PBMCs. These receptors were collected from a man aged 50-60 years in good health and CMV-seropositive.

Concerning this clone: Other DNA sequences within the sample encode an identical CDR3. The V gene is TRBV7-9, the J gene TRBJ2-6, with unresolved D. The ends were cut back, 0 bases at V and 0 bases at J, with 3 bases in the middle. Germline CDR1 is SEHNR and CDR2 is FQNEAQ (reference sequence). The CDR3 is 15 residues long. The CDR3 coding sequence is TGTGCCAGCAGCTTAGCCGGCTCTGGGGCCAACGTCCTGACTTTC. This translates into CASSLAGSGANVLTF.

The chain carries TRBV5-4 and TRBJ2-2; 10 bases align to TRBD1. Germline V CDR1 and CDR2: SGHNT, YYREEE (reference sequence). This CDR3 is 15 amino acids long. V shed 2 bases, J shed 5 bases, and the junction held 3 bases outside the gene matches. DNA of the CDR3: TGTGCCAGCAGCTTACGACAGGGGGCGACCGGGGAGCTGTTTTTT. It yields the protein CASSLRQGATGELFF.

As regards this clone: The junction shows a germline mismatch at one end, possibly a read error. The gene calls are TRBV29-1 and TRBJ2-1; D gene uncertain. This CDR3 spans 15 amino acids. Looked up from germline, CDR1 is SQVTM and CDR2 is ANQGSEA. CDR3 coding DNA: TGCGGCGTTGGTCTACCCCAGGCACCGTCTTGGGAGCAGTTCTTC. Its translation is CGVGLPQAPSWEQFF.

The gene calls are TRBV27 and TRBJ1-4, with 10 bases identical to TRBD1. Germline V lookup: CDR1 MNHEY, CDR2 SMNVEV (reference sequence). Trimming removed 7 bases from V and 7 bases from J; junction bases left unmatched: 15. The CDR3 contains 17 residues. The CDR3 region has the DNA TGTGCCAGCAAGGCCCCCCTGGACAGGGGGAGGCGTGAAAAACTGTTTTTT. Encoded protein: CASKAPLDRGRREKLFF.

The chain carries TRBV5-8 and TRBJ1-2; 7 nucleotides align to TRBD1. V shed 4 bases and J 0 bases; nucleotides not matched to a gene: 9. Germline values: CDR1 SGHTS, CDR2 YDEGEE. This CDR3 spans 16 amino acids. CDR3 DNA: TGTGCCAGCAGCAAAGGGGGACAGACAGCTAACTATGGCTACACCTTC. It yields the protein CASSKGGQTANYGYTF.

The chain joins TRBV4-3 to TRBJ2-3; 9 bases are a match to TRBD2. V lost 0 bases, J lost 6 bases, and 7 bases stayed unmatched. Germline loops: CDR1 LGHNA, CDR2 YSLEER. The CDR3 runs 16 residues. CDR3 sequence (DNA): TGCGCCAGCAGCCAAGAAGGGGCGGGGGGGGTGGATACGCAGTATTTT. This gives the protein CASSQEGAGGVDTQYF.

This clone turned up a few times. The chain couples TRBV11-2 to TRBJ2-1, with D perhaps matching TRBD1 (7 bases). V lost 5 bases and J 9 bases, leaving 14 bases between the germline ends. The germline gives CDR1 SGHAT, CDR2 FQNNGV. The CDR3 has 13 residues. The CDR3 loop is CASSAAGGSEQFF. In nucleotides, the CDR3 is TGTGCCAGCAGCGCAGCAGGGGGGAGTGAGCAGTTCTTC.

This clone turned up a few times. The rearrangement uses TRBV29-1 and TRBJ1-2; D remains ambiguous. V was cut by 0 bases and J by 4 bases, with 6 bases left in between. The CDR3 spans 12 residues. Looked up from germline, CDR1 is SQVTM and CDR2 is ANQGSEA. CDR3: CSVEESVYGYTF. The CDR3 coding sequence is TGCAGCGTTGAAGAGTCAGTCTATGGCTACACCTTC. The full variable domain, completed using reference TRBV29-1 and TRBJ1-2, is SAVISQKPSRDICQRGTSLTIQCQVDSQVTMMFWYRQQPGQSLTLIATANQGSEATYESGFVIDKFPISRPNLTFSTLTVSNMSPEDSSIYLCSVEESVYGYTFGSGTRLTVV.

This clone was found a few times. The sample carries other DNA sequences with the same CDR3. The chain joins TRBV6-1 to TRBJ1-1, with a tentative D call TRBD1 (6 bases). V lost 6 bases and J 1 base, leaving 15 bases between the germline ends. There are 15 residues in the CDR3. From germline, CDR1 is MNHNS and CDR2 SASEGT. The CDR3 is CASRTWDTSNTEAFF. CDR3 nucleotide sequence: TGTGCCAGCAGGACTTGGGACACCTCGAACACTGAAGCTTTCTTT.

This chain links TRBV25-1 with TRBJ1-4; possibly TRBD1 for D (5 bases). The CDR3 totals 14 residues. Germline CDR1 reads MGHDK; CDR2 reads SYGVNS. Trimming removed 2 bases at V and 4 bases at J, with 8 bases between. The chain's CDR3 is CASSELGGNEKLFF. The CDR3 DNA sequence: TGTGCCAGCAGTGAACTGGGGGGTAATGAAAAACTGTTTTTT.

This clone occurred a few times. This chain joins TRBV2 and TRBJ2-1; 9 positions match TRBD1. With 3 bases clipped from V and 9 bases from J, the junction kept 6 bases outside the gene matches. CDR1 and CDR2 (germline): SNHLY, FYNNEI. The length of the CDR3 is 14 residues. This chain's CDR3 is CASSDPQGAGEQFF. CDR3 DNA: TGTGCCAGCAGTGACCCACAGGGGGCCGGTGAGCAGTTCTTC.

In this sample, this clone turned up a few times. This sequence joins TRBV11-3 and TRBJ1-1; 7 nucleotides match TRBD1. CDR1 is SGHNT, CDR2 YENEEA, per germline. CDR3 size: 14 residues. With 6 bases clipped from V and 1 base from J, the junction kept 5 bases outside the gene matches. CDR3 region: CASSYDRENTEAFF. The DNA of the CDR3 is TGTGCCAGCAGTTACGACAGGGAGAACACTGAAGCTTTCTTT.

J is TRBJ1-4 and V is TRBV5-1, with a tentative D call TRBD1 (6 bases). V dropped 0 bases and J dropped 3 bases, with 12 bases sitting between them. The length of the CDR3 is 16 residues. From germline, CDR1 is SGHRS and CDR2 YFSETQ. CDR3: CASSLGAGVPNEKLFF. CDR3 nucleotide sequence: TGCGCCAGCAGCTTGGGGGCAGGGGTTCCTAATGAAAAACTGTTTTTT.

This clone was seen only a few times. For the CDR3, the DNA is TGTGCCAGCAGTTACTCAGGGAGGGGGGCGCTTGGCTACACCTTC. Translated, it gives CASSYSGRGALGYTF. V is TRBV6-6 and J is TRBJ1-2; tentatively, D is TRBD1 (6 bases). V was shortened by 0 bases and J by 7 bases, with 15 bases between the two germline ends. Germline V CDR1 and CDR2: MNHNY, SVGAGI (reference sequence). This CDR3 is 15 amino acids long.

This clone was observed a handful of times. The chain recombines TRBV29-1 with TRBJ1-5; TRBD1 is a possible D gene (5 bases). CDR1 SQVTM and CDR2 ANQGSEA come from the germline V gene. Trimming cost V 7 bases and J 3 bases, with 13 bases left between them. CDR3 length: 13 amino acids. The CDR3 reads CSGGGGINQPQHF. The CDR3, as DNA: TGCAGCGGAGGTGGGGGGATCAATCAGCCCCAGCATTTT.

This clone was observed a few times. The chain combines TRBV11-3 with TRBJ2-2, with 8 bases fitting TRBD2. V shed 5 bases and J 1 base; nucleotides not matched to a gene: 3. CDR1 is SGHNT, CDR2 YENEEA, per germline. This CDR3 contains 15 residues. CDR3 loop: CASSPTSGNTGELFF. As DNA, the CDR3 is TGTGCCAGCAGCCCAACTAGCGGGAACACCGGGGAGCTGTTTTTT.

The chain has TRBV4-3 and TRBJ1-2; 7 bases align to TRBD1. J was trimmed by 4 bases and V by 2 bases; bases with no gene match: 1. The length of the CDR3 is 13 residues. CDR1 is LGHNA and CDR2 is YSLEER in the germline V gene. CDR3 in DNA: TGCGCCAGCAGCCAACAGGGGGGCTATGGCTACACCTTC. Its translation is CASSQQGGYGYTF.

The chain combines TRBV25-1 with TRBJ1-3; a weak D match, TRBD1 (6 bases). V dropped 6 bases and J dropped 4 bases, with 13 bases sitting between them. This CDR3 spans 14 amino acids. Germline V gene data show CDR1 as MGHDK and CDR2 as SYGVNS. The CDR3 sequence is CASSPRTEGNTIYF. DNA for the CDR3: TGTGCCAGCAGCCCCAGGACAGAGGGAAACACCATATATTTT.

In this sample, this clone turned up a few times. In nucleotides, the CDR3 is TGTGCCAGCAGCTTAGACAGGGGACGGGAGACCCAGTACTTC. It encodes CASSLDRGRETQYF. This rearrangement joins TRBV7-6 to TRBJ2-5; 7 bases are shared with TRBD1. The CDR3 extends over 14 amino acids. Germline V gene data show CDR1 as SGHVS and CDR2 as FNYEAQ. The V gene end was trimmed by 1 base and the J gene end by 5 bases; junction bases not matched to a gene: 4.

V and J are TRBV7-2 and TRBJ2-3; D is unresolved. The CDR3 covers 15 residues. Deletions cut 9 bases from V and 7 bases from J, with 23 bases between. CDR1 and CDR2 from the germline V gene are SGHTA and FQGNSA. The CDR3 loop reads CASAPGGANQNTQYF. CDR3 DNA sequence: TGTGCCAGTGCCCCTGGCGGAGCAAACCAGAATACGCAGTATTTT.

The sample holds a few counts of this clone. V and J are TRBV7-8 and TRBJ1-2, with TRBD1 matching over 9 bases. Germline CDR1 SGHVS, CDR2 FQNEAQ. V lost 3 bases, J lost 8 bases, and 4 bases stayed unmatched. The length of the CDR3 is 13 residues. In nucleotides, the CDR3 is TGTGCCAGCAGCTTGGGACAGGGCAGGGGCTACACCTTC. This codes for CASSLGQGRGYTF.

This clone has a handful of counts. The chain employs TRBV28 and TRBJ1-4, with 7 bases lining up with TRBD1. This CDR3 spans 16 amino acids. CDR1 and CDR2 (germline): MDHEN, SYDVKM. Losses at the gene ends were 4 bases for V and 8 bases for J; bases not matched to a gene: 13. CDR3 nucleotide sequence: TGTGCCAGCAGTTCCTGGACAGGCCACGAAGAGGAAAAACTGTTTTTT. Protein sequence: CASSSWTGHEEEKLFF.

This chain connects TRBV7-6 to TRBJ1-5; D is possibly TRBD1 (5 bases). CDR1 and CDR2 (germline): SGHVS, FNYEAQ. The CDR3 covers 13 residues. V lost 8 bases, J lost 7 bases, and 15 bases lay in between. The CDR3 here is CASAPRDLQPQHF. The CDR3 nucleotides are TGTGCCAGCGCTCCCAGGGATCTGCAGCCCCAGCATTTT.

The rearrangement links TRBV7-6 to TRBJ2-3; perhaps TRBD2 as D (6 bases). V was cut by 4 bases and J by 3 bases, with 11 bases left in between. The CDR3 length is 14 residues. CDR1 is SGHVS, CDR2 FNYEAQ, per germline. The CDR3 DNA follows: TGTGCCAGCAGCTGGAGTGGGGGGACAGATACGCAGTATTTT. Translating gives CASSWSGGTDTQYF.

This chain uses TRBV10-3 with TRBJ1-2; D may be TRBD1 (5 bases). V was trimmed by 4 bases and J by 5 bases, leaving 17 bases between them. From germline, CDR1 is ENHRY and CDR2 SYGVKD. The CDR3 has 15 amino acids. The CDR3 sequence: CAISGLGVIGYGYTF. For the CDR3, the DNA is TGTGCCATCAGTGGTTTAGGGGTAATAGGATATGGCTACACCTTC.

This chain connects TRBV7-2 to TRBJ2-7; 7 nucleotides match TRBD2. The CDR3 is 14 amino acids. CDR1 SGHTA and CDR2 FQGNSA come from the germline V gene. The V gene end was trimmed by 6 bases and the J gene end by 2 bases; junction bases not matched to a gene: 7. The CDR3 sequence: CASRSSSGPYEQYF. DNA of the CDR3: TGTGCCAGCAGATCGAGTAGCGGGCCCTACGAGCAGTACTTC.

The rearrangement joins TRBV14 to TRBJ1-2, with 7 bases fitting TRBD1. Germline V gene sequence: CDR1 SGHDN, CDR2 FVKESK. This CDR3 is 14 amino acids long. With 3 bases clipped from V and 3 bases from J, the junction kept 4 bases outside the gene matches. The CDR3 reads CASSHVGGDYGYTF. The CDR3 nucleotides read TGTGCCAGCAGCCACGTAGGGGGCGACTATGGCTACACCTTC. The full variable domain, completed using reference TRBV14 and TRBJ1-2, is EAGVTQFPSHSVIEKGQTVTLRCDPISGHDNLYWYRRVMGKEIKFLLHFVKESKQDESGMPNNRFLAERTGGTYSTLKVQPAELEDSGVYFCASSHVGGDYGYTFGSGTRLTVV.

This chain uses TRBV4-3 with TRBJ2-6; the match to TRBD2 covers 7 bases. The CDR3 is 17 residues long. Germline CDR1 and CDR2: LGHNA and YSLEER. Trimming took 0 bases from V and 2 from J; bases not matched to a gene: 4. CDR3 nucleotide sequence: TGCGCCAGCAGCCAAGAAGGGAGGGTGGCTGGGGCCAACGTCCTGACTTTC. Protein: CASSQEGRVAGANVLTF.

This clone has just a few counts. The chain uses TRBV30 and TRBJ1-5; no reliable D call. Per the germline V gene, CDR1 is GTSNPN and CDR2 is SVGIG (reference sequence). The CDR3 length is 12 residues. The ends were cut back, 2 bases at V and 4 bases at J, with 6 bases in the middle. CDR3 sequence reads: CAWSFPNQPQHF. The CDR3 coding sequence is TGTGCCTGGAGTTTCCCTAATCAGCCCCAGCATTTT.

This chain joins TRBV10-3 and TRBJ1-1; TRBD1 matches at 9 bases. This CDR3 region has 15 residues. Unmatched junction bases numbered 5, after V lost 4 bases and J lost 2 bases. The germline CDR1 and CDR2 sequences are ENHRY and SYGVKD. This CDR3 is CAISALTGGNTEAFF. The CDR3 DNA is TGTGCCATCAGTGCTCTAACAGGGGGCAACACTGAAGCTTTCTTT.

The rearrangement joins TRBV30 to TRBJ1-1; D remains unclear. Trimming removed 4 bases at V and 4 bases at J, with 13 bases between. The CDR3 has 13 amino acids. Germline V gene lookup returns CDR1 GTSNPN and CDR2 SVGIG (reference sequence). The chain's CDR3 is CAWTIHLLTEAFF. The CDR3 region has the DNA TGTGCCTGGACGATACACCTGCTCACTGAAGCTTTCTTT.

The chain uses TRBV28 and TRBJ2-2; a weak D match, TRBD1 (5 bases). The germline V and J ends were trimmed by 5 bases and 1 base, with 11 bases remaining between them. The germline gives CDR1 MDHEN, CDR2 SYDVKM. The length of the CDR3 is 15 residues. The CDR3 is CASSATAMNTGELFF. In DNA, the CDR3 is TGTGCCAGCAGTGCGACAGCGATGAACACCGGGGAGCTGTTTTTT.